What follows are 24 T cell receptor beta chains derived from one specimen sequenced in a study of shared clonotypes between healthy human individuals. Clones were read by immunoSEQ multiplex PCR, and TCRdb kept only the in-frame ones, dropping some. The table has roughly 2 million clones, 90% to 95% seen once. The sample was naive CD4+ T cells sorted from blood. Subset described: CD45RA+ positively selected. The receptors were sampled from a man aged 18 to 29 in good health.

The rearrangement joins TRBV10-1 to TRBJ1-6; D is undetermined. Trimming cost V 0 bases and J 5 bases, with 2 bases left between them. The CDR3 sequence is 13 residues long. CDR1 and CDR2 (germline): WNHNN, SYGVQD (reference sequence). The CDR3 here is CASSESDNSPLHF. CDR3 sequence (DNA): TGCGCCAGCAGTGAGTCAGATAATTCACCCCTCCACTTT.

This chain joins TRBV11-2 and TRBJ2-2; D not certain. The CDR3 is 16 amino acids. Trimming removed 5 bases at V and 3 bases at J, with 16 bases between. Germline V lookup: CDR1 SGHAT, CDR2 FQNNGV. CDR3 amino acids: CASSPKLRQYTGELFF. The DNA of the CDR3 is TGTGCCAGCAGCCCCAAATTAAGGCAGTACACCGGGGAGCTGTTTTTT.

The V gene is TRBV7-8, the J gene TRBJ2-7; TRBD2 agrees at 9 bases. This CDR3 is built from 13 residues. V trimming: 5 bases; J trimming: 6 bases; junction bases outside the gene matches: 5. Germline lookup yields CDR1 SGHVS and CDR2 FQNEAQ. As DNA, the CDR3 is TGTGCCAGCAGCGGGGGACTAGCTACCGAGCAGTACTTC. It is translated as CASSGGLATEQYF.

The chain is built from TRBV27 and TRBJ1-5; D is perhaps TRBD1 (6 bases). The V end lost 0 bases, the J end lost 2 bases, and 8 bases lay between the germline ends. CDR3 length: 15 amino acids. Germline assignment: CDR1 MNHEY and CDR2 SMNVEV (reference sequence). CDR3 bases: TGTGCCAGCAGTTTATCAGGGGGGCGCAATCAGCCCCAGCATTTT. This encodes CASSLSGGRNQPQHF.

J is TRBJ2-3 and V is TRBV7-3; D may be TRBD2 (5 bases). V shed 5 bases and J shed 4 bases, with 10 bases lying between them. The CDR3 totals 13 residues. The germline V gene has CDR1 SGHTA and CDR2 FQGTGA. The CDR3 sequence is CASSQGLADTQYF. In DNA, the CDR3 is TGTGCCAGCAGCCAAGGACTCGCAGATACGCAGTATTTT.

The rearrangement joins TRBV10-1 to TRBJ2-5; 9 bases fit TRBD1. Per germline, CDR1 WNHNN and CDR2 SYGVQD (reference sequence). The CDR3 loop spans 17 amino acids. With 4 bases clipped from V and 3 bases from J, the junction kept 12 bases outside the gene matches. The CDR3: CASSAGTGHSDEETQYF. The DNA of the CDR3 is TGCGCCAGCAGTGCCGGGACAGGGCACTCTGATGAAGAGACCCAGTACTTC.

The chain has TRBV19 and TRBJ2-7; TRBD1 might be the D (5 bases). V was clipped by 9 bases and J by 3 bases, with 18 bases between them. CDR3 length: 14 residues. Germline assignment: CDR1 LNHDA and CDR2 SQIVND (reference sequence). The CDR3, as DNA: TGTGCCAGCTACCGACAGTACTCCGACTACGAGCAGTACTTC. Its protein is CASYRQYSDYEQYF.

This CDR3 reads CASSPRTSGNYEQYF. The CDR3, as DNA: TGTGCCAGCAGCCCGAGGACTAGCGGCAACTACGAGCAGTACTTC. The V gene is TRBV7-8, the J gene TRBJ2-7; TRBD2 matches 10 bases. Per the germline V gene, CDR1 is SGHVS and CDR2 is FQNEAQ. V was pared by 5 bases and J by 3 bases, with 7 bases of the junction left unmatched. The CDR3 loop spans 15 amino acids.

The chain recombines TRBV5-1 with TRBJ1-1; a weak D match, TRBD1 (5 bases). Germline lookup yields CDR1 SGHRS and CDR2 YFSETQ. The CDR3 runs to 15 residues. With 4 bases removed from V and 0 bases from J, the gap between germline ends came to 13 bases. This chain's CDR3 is CASSHGTVMNTEAFF. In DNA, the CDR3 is TGCGCCAGCAGCCACGGGACGGTCATGAACACTGAAGCTTTCTTT.

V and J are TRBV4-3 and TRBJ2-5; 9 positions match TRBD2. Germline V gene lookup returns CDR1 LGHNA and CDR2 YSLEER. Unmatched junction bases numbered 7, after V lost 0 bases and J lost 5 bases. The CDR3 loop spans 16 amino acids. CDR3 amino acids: CASSQDFGLARETQYF. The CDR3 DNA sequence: TGCGCCAGCAGCCAAGATTTTGGACTAGCGAGGGAGACCCAGTACTTC.

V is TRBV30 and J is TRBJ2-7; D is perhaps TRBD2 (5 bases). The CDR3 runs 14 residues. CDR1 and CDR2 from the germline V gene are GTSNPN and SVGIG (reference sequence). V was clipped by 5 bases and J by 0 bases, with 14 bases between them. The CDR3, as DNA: TGTGCCTGGCCACCTCCGGCGGGCTCCTACGAGCAGTACTTC. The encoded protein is CAWPPPAGSYEQYF.

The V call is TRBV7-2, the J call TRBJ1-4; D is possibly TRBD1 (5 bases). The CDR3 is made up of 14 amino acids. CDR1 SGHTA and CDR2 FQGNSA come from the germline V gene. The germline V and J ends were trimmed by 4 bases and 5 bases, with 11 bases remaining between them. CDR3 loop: CASSYQGANEKLFF. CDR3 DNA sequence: TGTGCCAGCAGCTATCAGGGTGCGAATGAAAAACTGTTTTTT.

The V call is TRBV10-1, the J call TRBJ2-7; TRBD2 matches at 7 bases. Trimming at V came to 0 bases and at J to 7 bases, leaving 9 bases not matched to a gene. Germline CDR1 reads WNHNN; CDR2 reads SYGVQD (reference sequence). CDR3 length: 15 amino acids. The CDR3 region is CASSESAAGSEEQYF. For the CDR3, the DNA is TGCGCCAGCAGTGAGTCCGCAGCGGGAAGTGAAGAGCAGTACTTC.

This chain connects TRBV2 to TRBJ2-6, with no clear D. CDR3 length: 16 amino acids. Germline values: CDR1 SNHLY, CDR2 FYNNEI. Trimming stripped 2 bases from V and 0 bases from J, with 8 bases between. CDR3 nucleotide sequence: TGTGCCAGCAGTGAACTTCTATTCTCTGGGGCCAACGTCCTGACTTTC. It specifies CASSELLFSGANVLTF.

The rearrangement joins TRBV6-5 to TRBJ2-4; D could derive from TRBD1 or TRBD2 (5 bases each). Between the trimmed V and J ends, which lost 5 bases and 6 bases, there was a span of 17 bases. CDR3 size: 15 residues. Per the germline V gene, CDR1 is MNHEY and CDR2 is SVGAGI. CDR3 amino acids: CASSRGPPAGNIQYF. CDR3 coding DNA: TGTGCCAGCAGTCGGGGCCCCCCAGCCGGAAACATTCAGTACTTC.

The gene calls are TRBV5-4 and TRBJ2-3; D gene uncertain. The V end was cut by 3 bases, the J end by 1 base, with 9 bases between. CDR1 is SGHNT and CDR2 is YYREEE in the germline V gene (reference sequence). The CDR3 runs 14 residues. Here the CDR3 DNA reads TGTGCCAGCAGCTCCCGCCCCGGCACAGATACGCAGTATTTT. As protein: CASSSRPGTDTQYF.

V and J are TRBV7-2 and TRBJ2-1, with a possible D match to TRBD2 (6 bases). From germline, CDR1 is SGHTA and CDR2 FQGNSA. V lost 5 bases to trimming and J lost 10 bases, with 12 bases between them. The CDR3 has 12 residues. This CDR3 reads CASSVTGREQFF. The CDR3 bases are TGTGCCAGCAGCGTAACCGGGAGAGAGCAGTTCTTC.

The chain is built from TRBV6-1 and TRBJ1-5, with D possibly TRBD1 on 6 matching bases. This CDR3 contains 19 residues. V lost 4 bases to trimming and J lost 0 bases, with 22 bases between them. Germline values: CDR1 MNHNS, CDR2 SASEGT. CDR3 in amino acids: CASSGLTGSISTSNQPQHF. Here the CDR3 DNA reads TGTGCCAGCAGTGGTTTGACAGGCTCCATATCAACTAGCAATCAGCCCCAGCATTTT.

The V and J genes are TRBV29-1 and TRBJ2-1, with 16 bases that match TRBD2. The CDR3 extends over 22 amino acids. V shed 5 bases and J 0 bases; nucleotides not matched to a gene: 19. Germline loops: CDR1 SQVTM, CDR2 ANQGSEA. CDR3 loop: CSVRFFPGTSGRAPGSYNEQFF. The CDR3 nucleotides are TGCAGCGTTAGGTTTTTTCCCGGGACTAGCGGGAGGGCCCCTGGCTCCTACAATGAGCAGTTCTTC.

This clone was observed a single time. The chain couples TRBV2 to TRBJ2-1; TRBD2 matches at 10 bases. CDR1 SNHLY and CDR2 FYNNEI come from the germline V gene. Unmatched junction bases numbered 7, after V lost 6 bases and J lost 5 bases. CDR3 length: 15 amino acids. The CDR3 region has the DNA TGTGCCAGCAGGCCCGGGACTAGCGAAAACAATGAGCAGTTCTTC. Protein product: CASRPGTSENNEQFF.

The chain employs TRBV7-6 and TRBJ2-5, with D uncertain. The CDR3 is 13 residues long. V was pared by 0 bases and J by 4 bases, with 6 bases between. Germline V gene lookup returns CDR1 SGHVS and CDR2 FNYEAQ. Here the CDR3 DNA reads TGTGCCAGCAGCTTAGCTCTGGCAGAGACCCAGTACTTC. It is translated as CASSLALAETQYF.

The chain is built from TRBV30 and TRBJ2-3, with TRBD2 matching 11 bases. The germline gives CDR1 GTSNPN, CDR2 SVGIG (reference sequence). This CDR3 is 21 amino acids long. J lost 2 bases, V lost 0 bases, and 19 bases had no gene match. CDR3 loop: CAWSVSRTSGGESSATDTQYF. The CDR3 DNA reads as TGTGCCTGGAGTGTGTCTCGTACTAGCGGGGGCGAGTCGAGTGCCACAGATACGCAGTATTTT.

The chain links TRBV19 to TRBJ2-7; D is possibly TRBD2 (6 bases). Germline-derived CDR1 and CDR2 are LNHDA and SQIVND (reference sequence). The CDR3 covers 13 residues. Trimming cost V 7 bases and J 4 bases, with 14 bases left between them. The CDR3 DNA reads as TGTGCCAGTAACGTCGGGCGGGGTTACGAGCAGTACTTC. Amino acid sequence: CASNVGRGYEQYF.

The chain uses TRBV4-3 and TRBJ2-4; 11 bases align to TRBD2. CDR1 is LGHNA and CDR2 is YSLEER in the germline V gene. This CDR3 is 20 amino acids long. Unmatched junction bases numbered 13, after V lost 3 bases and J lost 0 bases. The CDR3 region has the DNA TGCGCCAGCAGCCACAACCCCGGGACTAGCGGATTTATAGCCAAAAACATTCAGTACTTC. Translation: CASSHNPGTSGFIAKNIQYF.